Listed here are 29 T cell receptor beta chains from one sample, sequenced in a study of shared clonotypes between healthy human individuals. Sequencing was performed with immunoSEQ multiplex PCR; in TCRdb, only in-frame clones are kept and a portion is missing. This table holds approximately 330,000 clones, less than 85% found once. The sample was memory CD4+ T cells sorted from blood. Subset reported: CD45RA-negative fraction. Receptors originate from a man aged 30 to 39 in good health.

This clone was counted only a few times. The chain uses TRBV10-2 and TRBJ2-5; TRBD2 matches at 11 bases. Unmatched junction bases numbered 2, after V lost 4 bases and J lost 1 base. In germline, CDR1 is WSHSY, CDR2 SAAADI. This CDR3 is built from 15 residues. This chain's CDR3 is CASSALAGGQETQYF. CDR3 bases: TGCGCCAGCAGTGCTCTAGCGGGAGGCCAAGAGACCCAGTACTTC.

The chain couples TRBV25-1 to TRBJ2-3; the D gene is possibly TRBD2 (6 bases). The V and J ends lost 5 bases and 5 bases respectively, with 11 bases between them. In germline, CDR1 is MGHDK, CDR2 SYGVNS. This CDR3 has 13 amino acids. The CDR3 region is CASSYGGLDTQYF. CDR3 nucleotides: TGTGCCAGCAGTTACGGGGGTTTAGATACGCAGTATTTT.

The chain has TRBV6-6 and TRBJ2-2; 8 bases align to TRBD1. The CDR3 runs 14 residues. CDR1 MNHNY and CDR2 SVGAGI come from the germline V gene (reference sequence). Trimming cost V 7 bases and J 6 bases; bases outside gene matches: 7. CDR3 loop: CASIRYRGSGELFF. The CDR3 DNA reads as TGTGCCAGCATCCGATACAGGGGGTCCGGGGAGCTGTTTTTT.

V and J are TRBV11-3 and TRBJ2-7; D not resolved. Germline-derived CDR1 and CDR2 are SGHNT and YENEEA. The V end lost 5 bases, the J end lost 6 bases, and 17 bases lay between the germline ends. There are 14 residues in the CDR3. The CDR3 loop is CASSEPQWFGEQYF. The CDR3 nucleotides are TGTGCCAGCAGCGAACCCCAGTGGTTTGGCGAGCAGTACTTC.

This clone was seen only a few times. This sample also contains other DNA sequences that code for the same CDR3. The J gene is TRBJ1-1, the V gene TRBV5-1, with a possible D match to TRBD1 (6 bases). V was shortened by 1 base and J by 4 bases, with 11 bases between the two germline ends. Germline assignment: CDR1 SGHRS and CDR2 YFSETQ. There are 14 residues in the CDR3. CDR3 residues: CASSLSGGLTEAFF. The CDR3 region has the DNA TGCGCCAGCAGCTTGAGCGGGGGCCTCACTGAAGCTTTCTTT. The whole variable domain, remainder taken from reference TRBV5-1 and TRBJ1-1, is KAGVTQTPRYLIKTRGQQVTLSCSPISGHRSVSWYQQTPGQGLQFLFEYFSETQRNKGNFPGRFSGRQFSNSRSEMNVSTLELGDSALYLCASSLSGGLTEAFFGQGTRLTVV.

This clone showed up many times. The chain couples TRBV12-5 to TRBJ2-5; the match to TRBD2 covers 12 bases. Germline CDR1 and CDR2: LGHNT and FRNRAP. The CDR3 consists of 17 residues. Trimming took 1 base from V and 2 from J; bases not matched to a gene: 5. CDR3 amino acids: CASGLDLAGGLQETQYF. DNA of the CDR3: TGTGCTAGTGGTTTGGACCTAGCGGGAGGGCTTCAAGAGACCCAGTACTTC. Variable domain in full (rest from reference TRBV12-5 and TRBJ2-5): DARVTQTPRHKVTEMGQEVTMRCQPILGHNTVFWYRQTMMQGLELLAYFRNRAPLDDSGMPKDRFSAEMPDATLATLKIQPSEPRDSAVYFCASGLDLAGGLQETQYFGPGTRLLVL.

The rearrangement links TRBV5-6 to TRBJ2-2; D assignment may be TRBD1 or TRBD2 (5 bases each). Trimming shortened V by 0 bases and J by 7 bases, and 10 bases separated the two germline ends. Germline V CDR1 and CDR2: SGHDT, YYEEEE. CDR3 length equals 14 residues. CDR3 amino acids: CASSLGGAVGELFF. In DNA form, the CDR3 reads TGTGCCAGCAGCTTGGGAGGGGCGGTCGGGGAGCTGTTTTTT.

This clone came up a few times. One end of the junction is discordant with germline, which a read error may explain. This rearrangement joins TRBV7-6 to TRBJ2-3; possible D gene TRBD1, 5 bases. This CDR3 has 13 residues. Germline V CDR1 and CDR2: SGHVS, FNYEAQ. CDR3 residues: CASGFRVRDTQYF. CDR3 DNA: TGTGCCAGCGGCTTCAGGGTGAGAGATACGCAGTATTTT.

The chain carries TRBV10-1 and TRBJ2-3; perhaps D is TRBD1 or TRBD2 (6 bases each). Trimming took off 5 bases at V and 4 bases at J, with 25 bases between the two ends. The CDR3 has 18 amino acids. Looked up from germline, CDR1 is WNHNN and CDR2 is SYGVQD (reference sequence). CDR3: CASSRPKGGQLISDTQYF. CDR3 DNA sequence: TGCGCCAGCAGTCGTCCAAAGGGGGGACAATTAATTTCAGATACGCAGTATTTT.

The count of this clone is one. This chain uses TRBV7-9 with TRBJ2-1; D is ambiguous. V shed 3 bases and J shed 4 bases, with 7 bases lying between them. This CDR3 contains 13 residues. In germline, CDR1 is SEHNR, CDR2 FQNEAQ (reference sequence). CDR3 loop: CASSFSLYNEQFF. The CDR3 nucleotides read TGTGCCAGCAGCTTCAGTTTGTACAATGAGCAGTTCTTC.

Concerning this clone: The junction departs from germline at one end; a sequencing error may be responsible. The J gene is TRBJ1-3, the V gene TRBV10-1, with TRBD1 identical over 7 bases. CDR1 WNHNN and CDR2 SYGVQD come from the germline V gene (reference sequence). The CDR3 is 11 amino acids. Here the CDR3 reads CASKQGHTMYF. Written as DNA, the CDR3 is TGCGCCAGCAAACAGGGGCACACCATGTATTTT.

The chain links TRBV7-2 to TRBJ2-1, with unresolved D. Trimming removed 4 bases from V and 12 bases from J, with 19 bases in between. This CDR3 has 14 residues. Germline CDR1 and CDR2: SGHTA and FQGNSA. In DNA form, the CDR3 reads TGTGCCAGCAGCTCCAATTTTTATTCGTCGGTGCAGTTCTTC. It yields the protein CASSSNFYSSVQFF. Variable domain in full (rest from reference TRBV7-2 and TRBJ2-1): GAGVSQSPSNKVTEKGKDVELRCDPISGHTALYWYRQSLGQGLEFLIYFQGNSAPDKSGLPSDRFSAERTGGSVSTLTIQRTQQEDSAVYLCASSSNFYSSVQFFGPGTRLTVL.

This clone has only one observation. The chain employs TRBV27 and TRBJ2-7; no clear D. This CDR3 contains 15 residues. Per the germline V gene, CDR1 is MNHEY and CDR2 is SMNVEV (reference sequence). Between the trimmed V and J ends, which lost 4 bases and 1 base, there was a span of 14 bases. CDR3 nucleotide sequence: TGTGCCAGCAGTTATGAGTGGGGTCGGTCCTACGAGCAGTACTTC. Its protein product is CASSYEWGRSYEQYF.

The V and J genes are TRBV28 and TRBJ1-5; unclear D gene. Germline V lookup: CDR1 MDHEN, CDR2 SYDVKM. This CDR3 has 16 amino acids. The V gene lost 5 bases and the J gene lost 6 bases, with 20 bases spanning the gap. CDR3 region: CASSPPVPGGSQPQHF. Here the CDR3 DNA reads TGTGCCAGCAGTCCACCGGTCCCTGGCGGGAGTCAGCCCCAGCATTTT.

The CDR3 region has the DNA TGTGCCAGCAGCCATAAAATGAACACTGAAGCTTTCTTT. Protein sequence: CASSHKMNTEAFF. The chain carries TRBV7-3 and TRBJ1-1; D remains ambiguous. The germline CDR1 and CDR2 sequences are SGHTA and FQGTGA. The CDR3 totals 13 residues. The V end was cut by 5 bases, the J end by 0 bases, with 7 bases between.

The V gene is TRBV4-2, the J gene TRBJ2-2; 9 bases match TRBD1. Germline CDR1 is LGHNA and CDR2 is YNFKEQ. With V trimmed by 4 bases and J by 4 bases, 7 bases remained unmatched. This CDR3 contains 16 residues. CDR3 loop: CASSPRGTGSTGELFF. In DNA, the CDR3 is TGTGCCAGCAGCCCACGTGGGACAGGGAGCACCGGGGAGCTGTTTTTT.

In this sample, this clone turned up many times. The rearrangement uses TRBV27 and TRBJ2-7, with 12 bases fitting TRBD2. The length of the CDR3 is 16 residues. V shed 5 bases and J 4 bases; nucleotides not matched to a gene: 9. The germline V gene encodes CDR1 MNHEY and CDR2 SMNVEV (reference sequence). CDR3 DNA: TGTGCCAGCAGTCCACGACTAGCGGGAGTAAAGTACGAGCAGTACTTC. This translates into CASSPRLAGVKYEQYF.

This chain links TRBV7-9 with TRBJ2-3; no clear D gene. CDR3 size: 13 residues. V was trimmed by 5 bases and J by 4 bases, leaving 10 bases between them. CDR1 SEHNR and CDR2 FQNEAQ come from the germline V gene (reference sequence). The CDR3 DNA reads TGTGCCAGCAGCATTGCCTTTCCAGATACGCAGTATTTT. The encoded protein is CASSIAFPDTQYF.

The chain employs TRBV6-5 and TRBJ2-2; D may be TRBD2 (5 bases). The CDR3 sequence is 16 residues long. CDR1 MNHEY and CDR2 SVGAGI come from the germline V gene. Trimming stripped 0 bases from V and 7 bases from J, with 15 bases between. CDR3 coding DNA: TGTGCCAGCAGTTACTCGAATTTTGGGGAGTTCGGGGAGCTGTTTTTT. This codes for CASSYSNFGEFGELFF.

The chain uses TRBV29-1 and TRBJ2-2, with D possibly being TRBD1 (5 bases). Germline assignment: CDR1 SQVTM and CDR2 ANQGSEA. V was trimmed by 5 bases and J by 1 base, leaving 11 bases between them. This CDR3 is 14 amino acids long. This CDR3 is CSVIRGQNTGELFF. CDR3 coding DNA: TGCAGCGTTATAAGGGGCCAGAACACCGGGGAGCTGTTTTTT.

This clone was found once. The rearrangement joins TRBV7-2 to TRBJ1-6; maybe TRBD1 (6 bases). Germline V gives CDR1 SGHTA, CDR2 FQGNSA. This CDR3 is built from 15 residues. V gave up 5 bases and J gave up 8 bases, with 16 bases separating them. The CDR3 region has the DNA TGTGCCAGCAGCCCGACACAGGGTTGGGATTCACCCCTCCACTTT. It encodes CASSPTQGWDSPLHF.

This clone was picked up a small number of times. The chain uses TRBV5-4 and TRBJ2-2; D perhaps matches TRBD2 (7 bases). Trimming stripped 1 base from V and 5 bases from J, with 12 bases between. CDR1 SGHNT and CDR2 YYREEE come from the germline V gene (reference sequence). The CDR3 totals 15 residues. CDR3 amino acids: CASSLIGGATGELFF. Written as DNA, the CDR3 is TGTGCCAGCAGCTTGATTGGGGGGGCGACCGGGGAGCTGTTTTTT. Based on the CDR3 plus reference TRBV5-4 and TRBJ2-2, the full variable domain is ETGVTQSPTHLIKTRGQQVTLRCSSQSGHNTVSWYQQALGQGPQFIFQYYREEENGRGNFPPRFSGLQFPNYSSELNVNALELDDSALYLCASSLIGGATGELFFGEGSRLTVL.

This clone was recorded at least ten times. The genes are TRBV7-2 and TRBJ1-1; D may be TRBD1 (5 bases). The CDR3 totals 14 residues. Trimming took off 0 bases at V and 5 bases at J, with 10 bases between the two ends. From germline, CDR1 is SGHTA and CDR2 FQGNSA. CDR3 coding DNA: TGTGCCAGCAGCTTAGCAGCGCAGGGAACTGAAGCTTTCTTT. This translates into CASSLAAQGTEAFF.

The gene calls are TRBV5-6 and TRBJ1-6, with D possibly matching TRBD1 (6 bases). Germline V gene data show CDR1 as SGHDT and CDR2 as YYEEEE. The V end was cut by 3 bases, the J end by 0 bases, with 13 bases between. The CDR3 has 17 amino acids. In DNA form, the CDR3 reads TGTGCCAGCAGCTGGGGGCCGGTAAGCTCCTATAATTCACCCCTCCACTTT. It yields the protein CASSWGPVSSYNSPLHF.

This clone was counted between two and nine times. Other DNA variants within this sample encode the same CDR3. The CDR3 nucleotides read TGTGCCAGTAGTATTCGAGCGGGACAAGAGACCCAGTACTTC. It translates to CASSIRAGQETQYF. This sequence joins TRBV19 and TRBJ2-5, with 7 positions matching TRBD2. Per the germline V gene, CDR1 is LNHDA and CDR2 is SQIVND (reference sequence). CDR3 length: 14 residues. J gave up 2 bases and V 3 bases, and 3 bases lay outside the gene matches. Full variable domain (remainder filled in from reference TRBV19 and TRBJ2-5): DGGITQSPKYLFRKEGQNVTLSCEQNLNHDAMYWYRQDPGQGLRLIYYSQIVNDFQKGDIAEGYSVSREKKESFPLTVTSAQKNPTAFYLCASSIRAGQETQYFGPGTRLLVL.

The chain recombines TRBV5-1 with TRBJ1-1, with 10 bases matching TRBD1. The CDR3 is 16 residues long. Germline CDR1 SGHRS, CDR2 YFSETQ. The ends lost 0 bases at V and 1 base at J; junction bases unmatched: 3. This CDR3 is CASSLGDRGKNTEAFF. The CDR3 nucleotides read TGCGCCAGCAGCTTGGGGGACAGGGGAAAGAACACTGAAGCTTTCTTT. The full variable domain, completed using reference TRBV5-1 and TRBJ1-1, is KAGVTQTPRYLIKTRGQQVTLSCSPISGHRSVSWYQQTPGQGLQFLFEYFSETQRNKGNFPGRFSGRQFSNSRSEMNVSTLELGDSALYLCASSLGDRGKNTEAFFGQGTRLTVV.

The chain couples TRBV14 to TRBJ2-5, with TRBD2 matching over 8 bases. This CDR3 spans 15 amino acids. CDR1 and CDR2 (germline): SGHDN, FVKESK. With V trimmed by 2 bases and J by 5 bases, 7 bases remained unmatched. The DNA of the CDR3 is TGTGCCAGCAGCCAAAGGTGGACTAGCCTTGAGACCCAGTACTTC. Its protein is CASSQRWTSLETQYF.

This clone was seen many times. The V and J genes are TRBV11-2 and TRBJ2-1; TRBD1 matches 7 bases. The length of the CDR3 is 14 residues. Germline V gives CDR1 SGHAT, CDR2 FQNNGV. Trimming at V came to 5 bases and at J to 9 bases, leaving 10 bases not matched to a gene. This CDR3 reads CASSASTGYGEQFF. The CDR3 DNA sequence: TGTGCCAGCAGCGCCTCGACAGGGTACGGTGAGCAGTTCTTC.

This clone was seen once. A much larger clone is a single base away; this may be a read error. The V call is TRBV18, the J call TRBJ2-1; 11 bases are a match to TRBD2. Germline V gene sequence: CDR1 KGHSH, CDR2 LQKENI. The CDR3 spans 17 residues. CDR3 nucleotides: TGTACCAGCTCACCACCCCCGTCTAGCGGGAGGATCAATGAGCAGTTCTTC. As protein: CTSSPPPSSGRINEQFF. The full variable domain, its missing parts supplied by reference TRBV18 and TRBJ2-1, is NAGVMQNPRHLVRRRGQEARLRCSPMKGHSHVYWYRQLPEEGLKFMVYLQKENIIDESGMPKERFSAEFPKEGPSILRIQQVVRGDSAAYFCTSSPPPSSGRINEQFFGPGTRLTVL.